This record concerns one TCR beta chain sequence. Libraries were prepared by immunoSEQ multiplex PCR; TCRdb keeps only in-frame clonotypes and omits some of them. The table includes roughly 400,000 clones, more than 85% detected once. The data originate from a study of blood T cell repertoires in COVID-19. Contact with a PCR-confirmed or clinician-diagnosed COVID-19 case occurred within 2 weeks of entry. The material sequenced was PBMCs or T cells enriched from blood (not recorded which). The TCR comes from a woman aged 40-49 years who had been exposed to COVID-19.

CDR3 in DNA: TGCGCCAGCAGCCCTACAGGGGGATCGGCTGGAAACACCATATATTTT. Protein sequence: CASSPTGGSAGNTIYF. The rearrangement links TRBV5-1 to TRBJ1-3; TRBD1 agrees at 8 bases. The CDR3 sequence is 16 residues long. Germline V gives CDR1 SGHRS, CDR2 YFSETQ. Trimming cost V 4 bases and J 2 bases; bases outside gene matches: 8. Full variable domain (outside the CDR3, taken from reference TRBV5-1 and TRBJ1-3): KAGVTQTPRYLIKTRGQQVTLSCSPISGHRSVSWYQQTPGQGLQFLFEYFSETQRNKGNFPGRFSGRQFSNSRSEMNVSTLELGDSALYLCASSPTGGSAGNTIYFGEGSWLTVV.